This record concerns one T cell receptor (beta chain) sequence. It lacks a known antigen. Per-base qualities were not stored, and no clone one base away is much larger. TCRbeta CDR3 regions were amplified from genomic DNA by means of the immunoSEQ Assay, a bias-controlled multiplex PCR. Per the original workflow: The number of nucleated cells in each sample was estimated from the amplification of reference gene primers within the assay. To quantify the absolute abundance of each unique TCRbeta CDR3 rearrangement, sequence reads were collapsed and filtered. For each sample, productive Simpson clonality was calculated as the square root of Simpson's diversity index across productive rearrangements. The clones in this table, taken by TCRdb from immuneACCESS, are in-frame only. Not every clone is retained; where verified, under half of the shortfall comes from an unresolved V gene, and the cause of the rest is unknown. For V, J and clone size, that table is used; D and trimming come from the DNA. The sample data list some 150,000 clones, and 80% of these were observed just once. The ten largest clones take up about 0.5% of the sample.

This sample was taken from a study of blood T cell repertoires in COVID-19 (dated by TCRdb to 2019 to 2021). Study-level background: The collaborator samples originated in the United States, Italy and Spain and spanned the acute and convalescent phases of COVID-19. Nearly every sample came with metadata listing a de-identified subject ID, COVID-19 status, age in years and sex. A freely available public database, intended as a resource for researchers studying the immune response to SARS-CoV-2, is where the repertoires were released. Samples were obtained from the ongoing ImmuneRACE study (first 160 participants) and from about 1,300 subjects provided by 6 global collaborators. The material from the prospective study consisted of cDNA or gDNA derived from T cells, B-cell-depleted T cells, or PBMCs. Where available, HLA class I and class II types were obtained from metadata supplied by the sample provider rather than from assay-based typing. Subjects who had been exposed to COVID-19, were actively infected with it, or had recovered from it provided the deeply sampled blood TCRbeta repertoires that made up the dataset.

For this chain, trimming is 7 bases at the V end and 8 bases at the J end, and the number of junction bases without a gene match is 9. The germline V gene yields SQVTM for CDR1 and ANQGSEA for CDR2. The CDR3 holds 12 amino acids from the cysteine to the phenylalanine. The read is trimmed to its CDR3 DNA, 36 bases read in frame from base 1. Overall study results and their limits: The quantity of clinical and demographic metadata differed by source and by participant and was supplied without curation.

Each collaborating institution followed its own protocols to collect whole blood in K2EDTA tubes. For TCRbeta analysis, collaborators shipped samples in one of three forms: frozen whole blood, isolated PBMCs, or DNA extracted from either of those sample types. The chain uses TRBV29-1 and TRBJ1-2, with TRBD1 identical over 8 junction bases. The sequence was obtained from a man aged 60 to 69 with acute or convalescent COVID-19. The specimen was peripheral blood. The sequenced DNA: TGCAGCGCCACCAGGGACAGGCAGGGCTACACCTTC. Translated, this is CSATRDRQGYTF.